This T cell receptor beta chain was sequenced for a study of cytomegalovirus exposure and HLA in healthy donors. Study-level points and caveats: A later examination showed that TCR association rates differed by HLA locus, with DRB1 most and HLA-C fewest.

60 Vbeta and 13 Jbeta primers were used in PCR. Assay: immunoSEQ multiplex PCR; the TCRdb copy retains only in-frame clones and omits some. The repertoire includes about 160,000 clones, 80% to 90% of them detected once, and approximately 2.1% sits in the top ten. About this clone itself: Its antigen remains unidentified.

Germline V CDR1 and CDR2: KGHSH, LQKENI. This CDR3 has 14 residues. With V trimmed by 5 bases and J by 4 bases, 4 bases remained unmatched. The chain is built from TRBV18 and TRBJ2-4; TRBD1 aligns across 8 bases. The sample taken for sequencing was PBMCs. The sequence derives from a woman aged 18-29 years in good health and CMV-seronegative. This chain's CDR3 is CASSLGQEKNIQYF. The CDR3, as DNA: TGTGCCAGCTCATTGGGACAGGAAAAAAACATTCAGTACTTC.